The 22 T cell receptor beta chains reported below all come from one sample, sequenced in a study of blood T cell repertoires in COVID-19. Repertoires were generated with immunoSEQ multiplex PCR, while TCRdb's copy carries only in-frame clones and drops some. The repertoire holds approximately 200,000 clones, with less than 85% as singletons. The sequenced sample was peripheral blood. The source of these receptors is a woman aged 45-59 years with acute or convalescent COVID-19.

The CDR3 loop reads CATDDSSYNSPLHF. CDR3 in DNA: TGTGCCACTGACGACAGCTCCTATAATTCACCCCTCCACTTT. The V and J genes are TRBV28 and TRBJ1-6; the D gene is possibly TRBD1 (5 bases). The germline gives CDR1 MDHEN, CDR2 SYDVKM. Trimming pared 10 bases from V and 0 bases from J, leaving 10 bases between. CDR3 length: 14 residues.

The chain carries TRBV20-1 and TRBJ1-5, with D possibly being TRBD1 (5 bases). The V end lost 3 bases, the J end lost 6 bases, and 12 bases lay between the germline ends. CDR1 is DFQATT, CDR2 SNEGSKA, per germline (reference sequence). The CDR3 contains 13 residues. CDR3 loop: CSASTGDGQPQHF. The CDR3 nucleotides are TGCAGTGCTAGTACGGGGGACGGTCAGCCCCAGCATTTT.

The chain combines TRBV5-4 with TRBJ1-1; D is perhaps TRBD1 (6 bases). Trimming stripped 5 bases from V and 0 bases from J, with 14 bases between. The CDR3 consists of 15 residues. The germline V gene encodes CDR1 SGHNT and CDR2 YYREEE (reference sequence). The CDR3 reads CASRYNGGLNTEAFF. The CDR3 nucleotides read TGTGCCAGCAGATACAACGGGGGGCTGAACACTGAAGCTTTCTTT.

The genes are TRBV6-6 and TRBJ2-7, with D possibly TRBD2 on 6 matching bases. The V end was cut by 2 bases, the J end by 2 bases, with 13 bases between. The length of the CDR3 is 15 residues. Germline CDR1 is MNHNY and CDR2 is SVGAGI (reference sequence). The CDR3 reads CASSYVGGEAYEQYF. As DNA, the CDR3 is TGTGCCAGCAGTTACGTCGGCGGGGAAGCCTACGAGCAGTACTTC.

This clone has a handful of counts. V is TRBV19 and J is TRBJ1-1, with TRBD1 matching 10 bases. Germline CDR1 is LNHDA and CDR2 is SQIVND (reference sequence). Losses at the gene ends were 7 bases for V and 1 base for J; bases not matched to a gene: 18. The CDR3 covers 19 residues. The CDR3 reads CASTVGLTGGLHANTEAFF. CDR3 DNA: TGTGCCAGTACGGTGGGTCTGACAGGGGGCCTACACGCGAACACTGAAGCTTTCTTT.

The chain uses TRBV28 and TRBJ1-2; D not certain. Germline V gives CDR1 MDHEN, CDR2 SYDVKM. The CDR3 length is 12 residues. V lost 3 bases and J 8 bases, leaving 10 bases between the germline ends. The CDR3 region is CASSFPNLGYTF. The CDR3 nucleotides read TGTGCCAGCAGTTTCCCTAATCTAGGCTACACCTTC.

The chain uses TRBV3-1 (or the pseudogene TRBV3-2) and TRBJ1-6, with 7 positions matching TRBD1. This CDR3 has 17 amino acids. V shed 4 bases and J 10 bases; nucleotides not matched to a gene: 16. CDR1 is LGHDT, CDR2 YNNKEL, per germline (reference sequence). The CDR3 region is CASSPQGLTGLNSPLHF. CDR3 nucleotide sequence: TGTGCCAGCAGCCCACAAGGGTTGACAGGGCTGAACTCACCCCTCCACTTT.

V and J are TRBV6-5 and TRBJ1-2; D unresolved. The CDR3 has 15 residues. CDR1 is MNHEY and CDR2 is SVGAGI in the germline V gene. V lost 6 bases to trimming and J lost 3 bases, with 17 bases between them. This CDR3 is CASRSKVVSDYGYTF. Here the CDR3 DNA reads TGTGCCAGCAGGTCAAAAGTCGTCTCAGACTATGGCTACACCTTC.

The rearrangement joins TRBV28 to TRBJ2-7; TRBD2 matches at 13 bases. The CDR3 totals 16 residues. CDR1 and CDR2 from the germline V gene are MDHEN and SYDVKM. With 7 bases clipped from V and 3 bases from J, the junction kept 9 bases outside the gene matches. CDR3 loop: CASTIARTSGGYEQYF. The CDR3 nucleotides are TGTGCCAGCACCATTGCCCGGACTAGCGGGGGCTACGAGCAGTACTTC.

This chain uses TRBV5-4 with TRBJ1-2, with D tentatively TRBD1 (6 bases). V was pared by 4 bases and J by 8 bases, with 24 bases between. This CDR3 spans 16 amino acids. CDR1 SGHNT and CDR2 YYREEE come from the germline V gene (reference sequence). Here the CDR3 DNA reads TGTGCCAGCAGCGGGGCCCCTCTGACGACGAGGGGGGGCTACACCTTC. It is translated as CASSGAPLTTRGGYTF.

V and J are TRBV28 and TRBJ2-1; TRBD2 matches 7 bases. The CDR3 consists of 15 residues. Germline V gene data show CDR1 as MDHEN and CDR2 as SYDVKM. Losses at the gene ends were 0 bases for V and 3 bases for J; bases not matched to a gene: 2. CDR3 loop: CASSLWGGDYNEQFF. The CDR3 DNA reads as TGTGCCAGCAGTTTATGGGGAGGGGACTACAATGAGCAGTTCTTC. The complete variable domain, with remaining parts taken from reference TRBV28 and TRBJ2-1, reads DVKVTQSSRYLVKRTGEKVFLECVQDMDHENMFWYRQDPGLGLRLIYFSYDVKMKEKGDIPEGYSVSREKKERFSLILESASTNQTSMYLCASSLWGGDYNEQFFGPGTRLTVL.

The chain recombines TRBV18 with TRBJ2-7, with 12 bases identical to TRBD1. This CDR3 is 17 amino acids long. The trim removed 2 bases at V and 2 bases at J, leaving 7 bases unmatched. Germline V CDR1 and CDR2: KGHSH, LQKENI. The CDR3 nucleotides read TGTGCCAGCTCACCAGAATGGGGACAGGGGGCTGCCTACGAGCAGTACTTC. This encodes CASSPEWGQGAAYEQYF.

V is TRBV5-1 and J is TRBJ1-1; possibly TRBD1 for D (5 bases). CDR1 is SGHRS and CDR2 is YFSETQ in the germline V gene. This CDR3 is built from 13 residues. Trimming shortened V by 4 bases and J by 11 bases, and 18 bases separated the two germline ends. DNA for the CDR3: TGCGCCAGCAGCATGGCGGGGGAAGTGCATGCTTTCTTT. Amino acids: CASSMAGEVHAFF.

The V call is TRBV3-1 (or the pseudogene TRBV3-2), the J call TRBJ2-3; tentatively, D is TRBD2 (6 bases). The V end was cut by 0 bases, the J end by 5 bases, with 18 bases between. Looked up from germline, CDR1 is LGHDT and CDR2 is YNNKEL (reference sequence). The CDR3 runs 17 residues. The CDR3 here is CASSQDLVAAGGDTQYF. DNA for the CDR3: TGTGCCAGCAGCCAAGATTTAGTAGCGGCAGGTGGAGATACGCAGTATTTT.

The DNA of the CDR3 is TGTGCCAGCAGTAAACGGACAGGGAGTCAGCCCCAGCATTTT. Amino acid sequence: CASSKRTGSQPQHF. The chain uses TRBV28 and TRBJ1-5; 8 positions agree with TRBD1. CDR1 and CDR2 from the germline V gene are MDHEN and SYDVKM. The CDR3 length is 14 residues. V shed 5 bases, J shed 6 bases, and the junction held 6 bases outside the gene matches.

CDR3 region: CATSRAGEGSTDTQYF. The CDR3 DNA is TGTGCCACCAGCAGAGCTGGGGAGGGTAGCACAGATACGCAGTATTTT. The V and J genes are TRBV15 and TRBJ2-3; the match to TRBD2 covers 7 bases. Looked up from germline, CDR1 is LNHNV and CDR2 is YYDKDF (reference sequence). The CDR3 consists of 16 residues. V trimming: 1 base; J trimming: 0 bases; junction bases outside the gene matches: 4.

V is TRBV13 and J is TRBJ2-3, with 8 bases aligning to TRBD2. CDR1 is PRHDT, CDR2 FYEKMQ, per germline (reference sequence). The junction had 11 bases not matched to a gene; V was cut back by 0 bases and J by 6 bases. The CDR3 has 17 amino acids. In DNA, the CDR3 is TGTGCCAGCAGCTTAGGCTCCAGCGGGAGAGGAAGGGATACGCAGTATTTT. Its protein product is CASSLGSSGRGRDTQYF.

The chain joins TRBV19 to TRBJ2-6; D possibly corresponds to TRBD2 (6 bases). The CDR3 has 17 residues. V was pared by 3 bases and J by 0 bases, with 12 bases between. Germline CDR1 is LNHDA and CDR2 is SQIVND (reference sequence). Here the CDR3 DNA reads TGTGCCAGTAGTATTTCGGGGGTTCCCTCTGGGGCCAACGTCCTGACTTTC. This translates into CASSISGVPSGANVLTF. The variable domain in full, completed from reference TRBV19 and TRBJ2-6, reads DGGITQSPKYLFRKEGQNVTLSCEQNLNHDAMYWYRQDPGQGLRLIYYSQIVNDFQKGDIAEGYSVSREKKESFPLTVTSAQKNPTAFYLCASSISGVPSGANVLTFGAGSRLTVL.

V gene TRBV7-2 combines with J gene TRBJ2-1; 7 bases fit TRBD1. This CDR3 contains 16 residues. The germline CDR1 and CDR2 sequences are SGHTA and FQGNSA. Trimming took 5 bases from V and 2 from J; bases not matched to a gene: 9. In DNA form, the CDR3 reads TGTGCCAGCAGCCCCCGTCGTGGACAGGCCTACAATGAGCAGTTCTTC. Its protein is CASSPRRGQAYNEQFF. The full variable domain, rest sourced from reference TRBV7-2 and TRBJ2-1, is GAGVSQSPSNKVTEKGKDVELRCDPISGHTALYWYRQSLGQGLEFLIYFQGNSAPDKSGLPSDRFSAERTGGSVSTLTIQRTQQEDSAVYLCASSPRRGQAYNEQFFGPGTRLTVL.

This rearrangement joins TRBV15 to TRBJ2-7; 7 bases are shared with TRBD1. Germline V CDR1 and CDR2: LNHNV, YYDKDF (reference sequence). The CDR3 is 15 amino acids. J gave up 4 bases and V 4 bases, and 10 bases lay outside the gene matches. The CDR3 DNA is TGTGCCACCAGCATAGACAGGGCAACGGGTTACGAGCAGTACTTC. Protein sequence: CATSIDRATGYEQYF.

CDR3 in DNA: TGTGCCAGTAGTTTTGGACTGTTCTACGAGCAGTACTTC. Translation: CASSFGLFYEQYF. The chain employs TRBV19 and TRBJ2-7; tentatively, D is TRBD2 (5 bases). CDR3 length equals 13 residues. Germline CDR1 is LNHDA and CDR2 is SQIVND (reference sequence). V was clipped by 5 bases and J by 3 bases, with 11 bases between them.

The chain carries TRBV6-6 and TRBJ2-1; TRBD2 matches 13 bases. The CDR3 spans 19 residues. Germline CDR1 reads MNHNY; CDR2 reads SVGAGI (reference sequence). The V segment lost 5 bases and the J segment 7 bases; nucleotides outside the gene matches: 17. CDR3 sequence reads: CASSRPRTSGGRVGNEQFF. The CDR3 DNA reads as TGTGCCAGCAGTCGACCCCGGACTAGCGGGGGCCGGGTGGGGAATGAGCAGTTCTTC.